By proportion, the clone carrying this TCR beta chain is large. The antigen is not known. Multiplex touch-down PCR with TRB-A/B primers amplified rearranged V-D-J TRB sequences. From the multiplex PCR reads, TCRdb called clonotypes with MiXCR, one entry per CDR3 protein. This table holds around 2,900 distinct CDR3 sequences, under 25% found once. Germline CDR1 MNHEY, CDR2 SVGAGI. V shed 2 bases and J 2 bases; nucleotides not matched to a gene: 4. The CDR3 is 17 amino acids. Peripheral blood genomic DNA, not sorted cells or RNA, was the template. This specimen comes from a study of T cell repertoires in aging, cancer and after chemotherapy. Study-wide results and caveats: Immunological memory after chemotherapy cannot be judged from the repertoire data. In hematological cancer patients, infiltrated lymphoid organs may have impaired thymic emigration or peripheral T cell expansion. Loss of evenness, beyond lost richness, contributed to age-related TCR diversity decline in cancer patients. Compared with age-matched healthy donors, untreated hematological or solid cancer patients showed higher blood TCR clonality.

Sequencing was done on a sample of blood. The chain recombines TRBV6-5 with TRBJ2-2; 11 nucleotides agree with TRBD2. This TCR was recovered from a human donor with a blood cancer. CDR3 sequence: CASSYPLAGGNTGELFF. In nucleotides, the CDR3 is TGTGCCAGCAGTTACCCTCTAGCGGGGGGTAACACCGGGGAGCTGTTTTTT.